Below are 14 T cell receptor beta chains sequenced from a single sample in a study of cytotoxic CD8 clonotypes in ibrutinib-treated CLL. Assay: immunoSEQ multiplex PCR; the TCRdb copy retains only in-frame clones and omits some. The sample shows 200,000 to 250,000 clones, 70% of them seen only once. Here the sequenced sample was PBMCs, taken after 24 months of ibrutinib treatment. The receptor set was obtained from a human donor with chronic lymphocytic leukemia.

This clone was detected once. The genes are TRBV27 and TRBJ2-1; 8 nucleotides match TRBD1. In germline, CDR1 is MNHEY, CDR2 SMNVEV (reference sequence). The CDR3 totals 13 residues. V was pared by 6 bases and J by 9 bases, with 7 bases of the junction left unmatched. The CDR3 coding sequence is TGTGCCAGCAGCCCAGGGGGCGCGGCTGAGCAGTTCTTC. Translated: CASSPGGAAEQFF.

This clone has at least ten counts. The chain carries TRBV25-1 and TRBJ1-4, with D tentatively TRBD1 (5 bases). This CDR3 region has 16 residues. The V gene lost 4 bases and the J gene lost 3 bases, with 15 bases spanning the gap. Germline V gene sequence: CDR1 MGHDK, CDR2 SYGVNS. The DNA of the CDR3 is TGTGCCAGCAGTGCAATGAACCCGGGACCTAATGAAAAACTGTTTTTT. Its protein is CASSAMNPGPNEKLFF.

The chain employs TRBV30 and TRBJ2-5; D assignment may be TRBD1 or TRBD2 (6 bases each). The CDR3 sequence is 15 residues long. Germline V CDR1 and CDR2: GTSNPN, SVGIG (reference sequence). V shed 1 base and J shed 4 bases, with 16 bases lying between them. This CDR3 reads CAWSGVEGGLETQYF. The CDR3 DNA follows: TGTGCCTGGAGTGGGGTAGAGGGGGGTTTAGAGACCCAGTACTTC.

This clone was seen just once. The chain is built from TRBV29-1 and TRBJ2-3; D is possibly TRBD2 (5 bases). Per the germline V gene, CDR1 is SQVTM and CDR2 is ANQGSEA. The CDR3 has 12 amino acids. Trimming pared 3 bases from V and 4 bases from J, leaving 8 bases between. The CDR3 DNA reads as TGCAGCGTTGATAACGGGGCAGATACGCAGTATTTT. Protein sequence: CSVDNGADTQYF.

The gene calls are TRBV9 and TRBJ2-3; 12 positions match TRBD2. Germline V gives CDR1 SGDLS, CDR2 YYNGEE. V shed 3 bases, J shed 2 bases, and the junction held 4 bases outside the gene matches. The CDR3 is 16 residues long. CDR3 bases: TGTGCCAGCAGCGCCCGGACTAGCGGGAACACAGATACGCAGTATTTT. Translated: CASSARTSGNTDTQYF.

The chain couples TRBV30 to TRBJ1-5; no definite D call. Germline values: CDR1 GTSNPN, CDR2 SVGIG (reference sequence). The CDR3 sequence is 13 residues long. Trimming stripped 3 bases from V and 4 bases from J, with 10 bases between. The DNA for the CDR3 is TGTGCCTGGAGCCGGGCCCGAAATCAGCCCCAGCATTTT. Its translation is CAWSRARNQPQHF.

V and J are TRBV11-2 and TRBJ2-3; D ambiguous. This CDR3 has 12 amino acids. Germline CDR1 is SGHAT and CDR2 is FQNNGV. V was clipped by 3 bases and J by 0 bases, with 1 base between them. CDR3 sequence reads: CASSFSTDTQYF. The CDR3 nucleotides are TGTGCCAGCAGCTTTAGCACAGATACGCAGTATTTT.

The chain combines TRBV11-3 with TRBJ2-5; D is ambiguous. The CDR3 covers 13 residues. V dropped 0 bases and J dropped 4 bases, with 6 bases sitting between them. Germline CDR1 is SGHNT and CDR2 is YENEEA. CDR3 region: CASSLDPGETQYF. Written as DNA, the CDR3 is TGTGCCAGCAGCTTAGATCCGGGAGAGACCCAGTACTTC. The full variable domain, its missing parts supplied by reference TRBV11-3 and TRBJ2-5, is EAGVVQSPRYKIIEKKQPVAFWCNPISGHNTLYWYLQNLGQGPELLIRYENEEAVDDSQLPKDRFSAERLKGVDSTLKIQPAELGDSAVYLCASSLDPGETQYFGPGTRLLVL.

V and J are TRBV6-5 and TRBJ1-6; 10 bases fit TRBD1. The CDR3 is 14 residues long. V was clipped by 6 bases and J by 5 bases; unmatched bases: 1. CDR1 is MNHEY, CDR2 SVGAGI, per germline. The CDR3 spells CASRGTGDNSPLHF. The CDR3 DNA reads TGTGCCAGCAGGGGGACAGGGGATAATTCACCCCTCCACTTT.

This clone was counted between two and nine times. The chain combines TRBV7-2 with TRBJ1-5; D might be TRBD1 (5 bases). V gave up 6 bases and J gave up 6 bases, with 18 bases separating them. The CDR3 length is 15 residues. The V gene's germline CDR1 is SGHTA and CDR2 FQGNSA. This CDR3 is CASSQGWGLFQPQHF. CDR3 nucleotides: TGTGCCAGCAGTCAAGGGTGGGGGTTGTTTCAGCCCCAGCATTTT.

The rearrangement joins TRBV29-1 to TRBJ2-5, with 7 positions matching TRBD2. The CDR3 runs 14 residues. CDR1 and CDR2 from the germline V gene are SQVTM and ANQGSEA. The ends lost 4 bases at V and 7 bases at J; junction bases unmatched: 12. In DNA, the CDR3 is TGCAGCGTTGGGGGGGGGATGCTTCTGGCGACCCAGTACTTC. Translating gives CSVGGGMLLATQYF. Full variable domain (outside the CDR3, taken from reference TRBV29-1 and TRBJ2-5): SAVISQKPSRDICQRGTSLTIQCQVDSQVTMMFWYRQQPGQSLTLIATANQGSEATYESGFVIDKFPISRPNLTFSTLTVSNMSPEDSSIYLCSVGGGMLLATQYFGPGTRLLVL.

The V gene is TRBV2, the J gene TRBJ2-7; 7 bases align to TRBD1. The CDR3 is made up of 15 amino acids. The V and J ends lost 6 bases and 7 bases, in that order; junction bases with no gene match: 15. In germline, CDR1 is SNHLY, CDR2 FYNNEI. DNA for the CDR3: TGTGCCAGCAGACCCGACAGGGCCACGAATGGGGAGCAGTACTTC. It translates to CASRPDRATNGEQYF.

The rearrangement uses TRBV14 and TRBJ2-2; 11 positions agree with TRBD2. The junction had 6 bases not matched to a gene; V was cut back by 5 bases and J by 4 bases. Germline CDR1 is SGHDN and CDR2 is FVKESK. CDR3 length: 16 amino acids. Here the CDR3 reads CASSELAGVVTGELFF. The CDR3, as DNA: TGTGCCAGCAGCGAACTAGCGGGAGTGGTCACCGGGGAGCTGTTTTTT.

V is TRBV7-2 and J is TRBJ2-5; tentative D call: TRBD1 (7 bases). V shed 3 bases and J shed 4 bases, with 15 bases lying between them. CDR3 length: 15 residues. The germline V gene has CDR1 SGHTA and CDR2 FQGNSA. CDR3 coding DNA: TGTGCCAGCAGCTTGCAGGGGGGCACAGCAGAGACCCAGTACTTC. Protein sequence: CASSLQGGTAETQYF.